The sequence of this TCR beta chain was determined in a study of post-analysis software for immune sequencing data. Study observations and caveats: Patients with multiple sclerosis recorded significantly lower normalized Chao1 diversity than controls, the study found. Elevated frequency relative to controls characterized several TRBV segments in patients, TRBV5-6, TRBV5-1 and TRBV20-1 among them.

Germline values: CDR1 SGHVS, CDR2 FQNEAQ. V was clipped by 2 bases and J by 5 bases; unmatched bases: 10. This CDR3 comprises 16 residues. This clonotype occurred a few times. Its antigen remains unidentified. Unique molecular identifiers tagged the TCR beta cDNA libraries. When about 0.9 to 10 million T cells were used, they gave a few hundred thousand cDNA molecules. MiXCR, applied by TCRdb to the PCR reads, yields one record per CDR3 protein. The sample lists fewer than 700,000 distinct CDR3 sequences; about 44% were seen once. The sequence came from a girl aged 5-17 years with multiple sclerosis. Specimen: blood. The chain uses TRBV7-8 and TRBJ2-5; 8 nucleotides agree with TRBD2. The CDR3 reads CASSLNSGSPRETQYF. The CDR3 DNA reads TGTGCCAGCAGCTTAAACAGCGGGAGTCCTAGGGAGACCCAGTACTTC.